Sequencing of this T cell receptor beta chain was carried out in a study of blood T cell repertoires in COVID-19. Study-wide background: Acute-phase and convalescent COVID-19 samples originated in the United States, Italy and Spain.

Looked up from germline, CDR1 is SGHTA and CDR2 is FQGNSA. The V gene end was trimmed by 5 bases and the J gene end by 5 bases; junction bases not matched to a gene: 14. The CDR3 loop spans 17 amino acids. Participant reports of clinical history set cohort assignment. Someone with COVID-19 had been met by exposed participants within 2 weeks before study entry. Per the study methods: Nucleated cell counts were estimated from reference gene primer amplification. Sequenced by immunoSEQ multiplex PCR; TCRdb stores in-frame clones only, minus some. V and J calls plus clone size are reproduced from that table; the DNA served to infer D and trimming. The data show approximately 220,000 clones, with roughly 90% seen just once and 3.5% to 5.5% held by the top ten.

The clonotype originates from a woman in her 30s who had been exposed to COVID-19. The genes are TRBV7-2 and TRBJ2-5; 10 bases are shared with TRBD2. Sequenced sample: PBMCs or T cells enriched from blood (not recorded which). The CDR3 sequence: CASSLAASGGARETQYF. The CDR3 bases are TGTGCCAGCAGCCTTGCGGCAAGCGGGGGGGCCCGGGAGACCCAGTACTTC.